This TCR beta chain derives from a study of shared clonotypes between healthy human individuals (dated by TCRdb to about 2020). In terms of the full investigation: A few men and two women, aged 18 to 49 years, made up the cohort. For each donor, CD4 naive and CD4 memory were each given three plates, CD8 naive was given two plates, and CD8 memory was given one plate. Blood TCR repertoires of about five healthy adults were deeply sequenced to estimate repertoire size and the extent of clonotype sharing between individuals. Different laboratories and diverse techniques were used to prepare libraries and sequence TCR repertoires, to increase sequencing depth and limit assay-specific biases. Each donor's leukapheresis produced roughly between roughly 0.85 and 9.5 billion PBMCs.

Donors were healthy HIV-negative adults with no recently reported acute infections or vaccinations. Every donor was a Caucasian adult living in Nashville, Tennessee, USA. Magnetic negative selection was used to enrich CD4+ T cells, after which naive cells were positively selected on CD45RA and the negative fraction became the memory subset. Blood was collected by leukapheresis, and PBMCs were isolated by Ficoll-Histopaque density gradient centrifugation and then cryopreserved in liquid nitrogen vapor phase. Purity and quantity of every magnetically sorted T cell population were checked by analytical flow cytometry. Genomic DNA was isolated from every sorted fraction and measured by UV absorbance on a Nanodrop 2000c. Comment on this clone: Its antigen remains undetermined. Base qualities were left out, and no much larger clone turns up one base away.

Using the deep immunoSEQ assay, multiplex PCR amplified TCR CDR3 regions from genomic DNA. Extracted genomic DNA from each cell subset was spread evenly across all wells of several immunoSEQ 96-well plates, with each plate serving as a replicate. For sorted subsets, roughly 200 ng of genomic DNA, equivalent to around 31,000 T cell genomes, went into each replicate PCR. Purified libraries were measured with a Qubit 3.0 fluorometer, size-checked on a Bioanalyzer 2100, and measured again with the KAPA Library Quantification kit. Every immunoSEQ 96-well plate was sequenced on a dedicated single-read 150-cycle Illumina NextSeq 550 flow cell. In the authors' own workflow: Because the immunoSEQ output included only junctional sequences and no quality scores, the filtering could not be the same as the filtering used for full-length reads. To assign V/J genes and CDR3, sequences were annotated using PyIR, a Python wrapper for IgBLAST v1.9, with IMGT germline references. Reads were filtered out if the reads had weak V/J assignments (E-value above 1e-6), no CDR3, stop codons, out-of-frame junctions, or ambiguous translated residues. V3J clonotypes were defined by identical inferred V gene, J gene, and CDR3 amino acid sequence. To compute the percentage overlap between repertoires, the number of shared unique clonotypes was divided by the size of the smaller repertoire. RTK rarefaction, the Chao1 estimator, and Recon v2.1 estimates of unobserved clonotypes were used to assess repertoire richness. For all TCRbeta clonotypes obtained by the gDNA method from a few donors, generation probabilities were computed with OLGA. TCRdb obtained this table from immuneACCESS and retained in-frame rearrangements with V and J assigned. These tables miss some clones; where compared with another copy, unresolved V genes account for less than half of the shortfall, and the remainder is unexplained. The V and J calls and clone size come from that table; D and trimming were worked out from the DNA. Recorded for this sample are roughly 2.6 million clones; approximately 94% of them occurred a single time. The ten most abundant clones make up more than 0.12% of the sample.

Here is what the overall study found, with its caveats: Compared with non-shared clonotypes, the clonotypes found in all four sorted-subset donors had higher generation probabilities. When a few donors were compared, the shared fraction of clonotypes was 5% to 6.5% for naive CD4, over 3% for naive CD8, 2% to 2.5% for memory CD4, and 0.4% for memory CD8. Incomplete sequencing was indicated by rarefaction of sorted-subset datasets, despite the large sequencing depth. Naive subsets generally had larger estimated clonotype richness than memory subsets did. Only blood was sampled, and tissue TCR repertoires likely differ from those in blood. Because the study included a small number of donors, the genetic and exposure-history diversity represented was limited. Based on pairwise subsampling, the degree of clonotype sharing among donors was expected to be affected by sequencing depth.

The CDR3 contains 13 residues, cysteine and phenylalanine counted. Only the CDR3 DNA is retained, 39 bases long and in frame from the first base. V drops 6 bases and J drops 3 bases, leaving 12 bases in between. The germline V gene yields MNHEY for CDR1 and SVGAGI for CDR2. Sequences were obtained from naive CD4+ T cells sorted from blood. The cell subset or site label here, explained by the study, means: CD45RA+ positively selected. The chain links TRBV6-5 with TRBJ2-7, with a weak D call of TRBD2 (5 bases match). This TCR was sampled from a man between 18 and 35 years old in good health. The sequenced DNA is TGTGCCAGCAGGGACTCCTCGGACTACGAGCAGTACTTC. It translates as CASRDSSDYEQYF.